Listed here is a single T cell receptor beta chain. Its antigen is not identified. The CDR3 is made up of 14 amino acids. V trimming: 2 bases; J trimming: 5 bases; junction bases outside the gene matches: 5. The germline gives CDR1 SEHNR, CDR2 FQNEAQ (reference sequence). Per the authors' pipeline: From ImmunoSEQ came sequences covering only the junction and carrying no quality scores, so filtering differed. The repertoire was sequenced with immunoSEQ multiplex PCR; TCRdb's copy has only in-frame clones and lacks some. The DNA was the basis for D and trimming; V, J and clone size are from that table. The data hold 600,000 to 750,000 clones, with 90% observed a single time. HIV-negative, healthy adults without recent acute infections or vaccinations were the donors. The sample belongs to a study of shared clonotypes between healthy human individuals. Whole-study context: The composition of the donors was a couple of women and a few men aged 18 to 49. Overall study results and limits: Non-shared clonotypes showed lower generation probabilities than clonotypes common to all four donors.

This sequence was found in a man younger than 35 in good health. Some clones in this sample may be carry-over from other donors' samples. Input material: memory CD8+ T cells from PBMCs. The subset denotes: CD45RO+ cells pooled with CCR7-negative TemRA cells. The chain couples TRBV7-9 to TRBJ1-1; 7 nucleotides match TRBD1. The DNA for the CDR3 is TGTGCCAGCAGCTTAACAGGGGAGGGGACTGAAGCTTTCTTT. Its protein is CASSLTGEGTEAFF.